This TCR beta chain was identified during a study of identical twins (dated by TCRdb to the mid-2010s). Background for the entire study: To test whether fetal clonotypes persist, this study deep-sequenced TCR alpha and beta repertoires from monozygotic twins, from unrelated adults of various ages, and from cord blood. To rule out contamination, the twin experiments were replicated at different times with different library preparation protocols.

Every donor in the study was a healthy Caucasian. Three unrelated non-twin adults were additionally sequenced: a male aged 18 to 29, a male aged 50 to 60 and a female aged 50 to 60. Using Miltenyi CD45RO+ enrichment and human naive T-cell isolation kits, memory (CD45RO+) and naive T cells were isolated from PBMC. V is pruned by 0 bases and J by 1 base, leaving 4 bases of the junction without a gene match. There are 19 amino acids in the CDR3, from cysteine to phenylalanine inclusive. Of all the DNA, just the CDR3 is kept, 57 bases in frame from base 1. The germline V gene provides CDR1 LGHNT and CDR2 FRNRAP. Libraries came from 5' RACE. The reads were generated on an Illumina HiSeq 2000. A universal primer binding site was introduced by template switching, and a unique molecular identifier was present in the final cDNA, enabling accurate counting of TCR cDNA molecules. Specific primers in the conserved constant-segment region were used to synthesize first-strand cDNA for the TCR alpha and beta chains. To control for contamination, every cDNA library was double barcoded, receiving both a SMART-Mk sample barcode and Illumina barcodes. Two successive PCR steps introduced TruSeq adapter sequences along with Illumina sample barcodes. The Illumina HiSeq platform was used with custom primers to sequence TCR alpha and beta cDNA libraries. Regarding the original processing steps: Unique molecular identifiers were extracted from raw reads with MiGEC, and CDR3 positions were determined with MiXCR. For each individual, recombination models were inferred using an EM algorithm with the repgenHMM and IGoR tools. Shared clonotypes were analyzed with the tcR package in R, and sharing was normalized by the product of cloneset sizes. Out-of-frame nonproductive sequences were analyzed to study raw recombination free of thymic and clonal selection effects. Using fastp trimming at Q25 and MiXCR clonotype assembly, TCRdb reanalyzed the public sequencing data and kept in-frame beta chains. Duplicate CDR3 protein sequences are folded into a single record with the most common DNA and genes. The V and J calls come from TCRdb's annotation, not from the publication. This sample lists about 690,000 distinct CDR3 sequences; roughly 6% were detected once. About 2% of the sample rests with the top ten.

With respect to this clonotype: Which antigen it targets is not known. There are no base qualities to consult, and no much larger clone falls within one base.

Study-wide findings and limitations: Out-of-frame TCR alpha sequences shared between twins showed an excess of low generation-probability sequences compared with coincidental sharing between unrelated individuals. Because the same donors could not be followed over many years, conclusions were based on cross-sectional statistical analysis. In monozygotic twins, out-of-frame TCR alpha sharing was systematically underestimated by recombination models, although the models agreed with sharing between unrelated individuals. Fewer insertions were carried by abundant cord blood beta clonotypes; a weaker similar trend was observed in young adult naive repertoires, while no such trend was observed in memory repertoires. Invariant T cells such as MAIT and iNKT could partly confound zero-insertion analyses, although diverse VJ usage argued against such confounding for most clonotypes. In beta out-of-frame sequences, excess twin sharing was weaker, because having fewer shared sequences lowered the signal-to-noise ratio.

The chain was built from TRBV12-5 and TRBJ2-2; the central 14 bases match TRBD2. Sequences were obtained from naive T cells sorted from blood. What the cell subset or site label conveys for this sample: cells isolated with a human naive T-cell isolation kit. This TCR came from a man aged 18 to 30 in good health. The CDR3 reads CASGLVVGLAGENTGELFF. The DNA is as follows: TGTGCTAGTGGTTTGGTAGTGGGACTAGCGGGAGAGAACACCGGGGAGCTGTTTTTT.